This paragraph covers one T cell receptor beta chain sequence. This sample is part of a study of blood T cell repertoires in COVID-19. Per the authors' pipeline: Amplification of reference gene primers was used by the study to estimate nucleated cell counts. Measured with immunoSEQ multiplex PCR; TCRdb has only the in-frame clones, and not every one. V, J and clone size derive from that table, while D and trimming were established from the DNA sequence. The table includes about 270,000 clones, 88% detected once. V lost 4 bases and J 5 bases, leaving 21 bases between the germline ends. The CDR3 contains 16 residues. Per germline, CDR1 SGDLS and CDR2 YYNGEE. In terms of age and location, participants ranged from roughly 18 to 95 years and lived in about two dozen US areas. Membership in each cohort depended on participant-reported clinical history.

The chain combines TRBV9 with TRBJ2-5; D is uncertain. This TCR was sampled from a woman aged 25-40 years who had recovered from COVID-19. Specimen: PBMCs or T cells enriched from blood (not recorded which). CDR3 protein: CASSTIIDPRRETQYF. The DNA of the CDR3 is TGTGCCAGCAGCACTATCATCGACCCTAGACGGGAGACCCAGTACTTC.